The source of this T cell receptor (beta chain) is a study of blood T cells in healthy people across ages. V lost 3 bases and J lost 1, with 10 bases in between. CDR1 LGHDT and CDR2 YNNKEL come from the germline V gene (reference sequence). The CDR3 is 14 amino acids. PCR was performed a second time for about 7 to 12 cycles using a sample-barcoded 5' primer and a J-beta primer mix. MiXCR, applied by TCRdb to the 5' RACE reads, yields one record per CDR3 protein. This sample has approximately 760,000 distinct CDR3 sequences; 20% to 30% occur once, and the top ten carry roughly a tenth. Every sample yielded at least 6.5 million isolated PBMCs. This sample was shared with a second study, whose subject was T cells of mothers and their children. That source notes: Mothers yielded over 9.5 million CDR3 reads, children about 3 million each.

The material sequenced was blood. The rearrangement links TRBV3-1 to TRBJ2-7, with a tentative D call TRBD1 (6 bases). The TCR sequence derives from a boy between 5 and 17 years old in good health. The CDR3 bases are TGTGCCAGCAGCCATAACGACAGGTCCTACGAGCAGTACTTC. Encoded protein: CASSHNDRSYEQYF.